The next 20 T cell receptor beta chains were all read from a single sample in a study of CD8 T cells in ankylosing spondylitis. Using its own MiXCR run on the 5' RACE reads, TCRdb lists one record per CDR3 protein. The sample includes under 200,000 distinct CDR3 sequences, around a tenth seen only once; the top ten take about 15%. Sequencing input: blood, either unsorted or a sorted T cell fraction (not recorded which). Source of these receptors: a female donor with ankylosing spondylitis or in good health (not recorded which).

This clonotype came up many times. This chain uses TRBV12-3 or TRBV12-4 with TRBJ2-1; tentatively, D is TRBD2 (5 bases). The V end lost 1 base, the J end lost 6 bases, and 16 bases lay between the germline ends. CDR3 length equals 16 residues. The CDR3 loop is CASSLEPRGYGNEQFF. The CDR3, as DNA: TGTGCCAGCAGTTTAGAACCCCGGGGATATGGCAATGAGCAGTTCTTC.

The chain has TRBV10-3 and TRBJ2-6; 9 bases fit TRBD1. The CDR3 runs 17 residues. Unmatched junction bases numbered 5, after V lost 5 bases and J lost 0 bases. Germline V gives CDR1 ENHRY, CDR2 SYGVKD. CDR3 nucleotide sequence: TGTGCCATCAGTACCGGGACAGGGACCTCTGGGGCCAACGTCCTGACTTTC. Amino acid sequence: CAISTGTGTSGANVLTF.

CDR3 sequence reads: CASSFDGGWQYDEQFF. CDR3 sequence (DNA): TGCGCCAGCAGCTTTGACGGGGGCTGGCAGTACGATGAGCAGTTCTTC. The chain carries TRBV5-1 and TRBJ2-1; TRBD1 or TRBD2 may be the D gene (6 bases each). This CDR3 has 16 amino acids. The V gene lost 2 bases and the J gene lost 8 bases, with 20 bases spanning the gap. Germline values: CDR1 SGHRS, CDR2 YFSETQ.

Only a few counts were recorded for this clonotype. CDR3 residues: CATSGTSGSPSSYNEQFF. CDR3 in DNA: TGTGCCACCAGCGGGACTAGCGGGAGTCCGAGCTCCTACAATGAGCAGTTCTTC. The chain uses TRBV24-1 and TRBJ2-1, with TRBD2 matching over 14 bases. The CDR3 loop spans 18 amino acids. Germline CDR1 is KGHDR and CDR2 is SFDVKD. Trimming cost V 7 bases and J 0 bases; bases outside gene matches: 7.

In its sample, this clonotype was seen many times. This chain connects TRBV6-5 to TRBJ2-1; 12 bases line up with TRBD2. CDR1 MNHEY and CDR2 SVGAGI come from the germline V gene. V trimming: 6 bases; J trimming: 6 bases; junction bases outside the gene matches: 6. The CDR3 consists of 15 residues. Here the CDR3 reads CASRLTSGGFNEQFF. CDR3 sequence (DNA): TGTGCCAGCAGGTTGACTAGCGGGGGATTCAATGAGCAGTTCTTC.

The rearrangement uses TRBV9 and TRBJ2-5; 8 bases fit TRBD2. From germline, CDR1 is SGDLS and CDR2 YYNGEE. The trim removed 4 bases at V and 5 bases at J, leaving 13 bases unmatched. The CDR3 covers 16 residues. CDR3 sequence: CASSHTLAGGEETQYF. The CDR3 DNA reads TGTGCCAGCAGCCACACACTTGCGGGAGGCGAGGAGACCCAGTACTTC.

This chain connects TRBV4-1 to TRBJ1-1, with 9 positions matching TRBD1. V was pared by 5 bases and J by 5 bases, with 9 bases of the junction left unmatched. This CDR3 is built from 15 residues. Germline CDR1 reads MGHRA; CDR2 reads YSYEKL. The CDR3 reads CASSTRQGGFTEAFF. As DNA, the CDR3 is TGCGCCAGCAGCACCCGACAGGGGGGTTTTACTGAAGCTTTCTTT.

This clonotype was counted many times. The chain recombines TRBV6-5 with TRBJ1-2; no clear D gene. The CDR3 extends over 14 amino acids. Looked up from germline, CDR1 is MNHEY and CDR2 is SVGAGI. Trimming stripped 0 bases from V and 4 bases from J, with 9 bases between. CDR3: CASSYSGPLYGYTF. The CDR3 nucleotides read TGTGCCAGCAGTTACTCTGGCCCACTCTATGGCTACACCTTC.

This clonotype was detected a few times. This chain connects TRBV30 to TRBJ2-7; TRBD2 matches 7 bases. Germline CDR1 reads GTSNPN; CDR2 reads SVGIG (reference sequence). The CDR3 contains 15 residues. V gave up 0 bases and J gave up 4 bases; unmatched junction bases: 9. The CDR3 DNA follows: TGTGCCTGGAGTGTGGCGGAGGGAGGGAAGTACGAGCAGTACTTC. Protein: CAWSVAEGGKYEQYF.

This CDR3 reads CASSPTGVNQPQHF. The CDR3 nucleotides read TGTGCCAGCAGTCCTACAGGGGTAAATCAGCCCCAGCATTTT. The V gene is TRBV12-3 or TRBV12-4, the J gene TRBJ1-5, with 7 bases lining up with TRBD1. Unmatched junction bases numbered 5, after V lost 5 bases and J lost 4 bases. The CDR3 is 14 amino acids.

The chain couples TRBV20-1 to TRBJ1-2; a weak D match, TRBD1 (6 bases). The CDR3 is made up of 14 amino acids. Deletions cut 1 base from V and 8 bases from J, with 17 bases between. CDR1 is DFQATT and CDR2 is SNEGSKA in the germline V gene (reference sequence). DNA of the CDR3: TGCAGTGCTAGAGTCCCCCGGACAGTCTCCGGCTACACCTTC. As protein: CSARVPRTVSGYTF.

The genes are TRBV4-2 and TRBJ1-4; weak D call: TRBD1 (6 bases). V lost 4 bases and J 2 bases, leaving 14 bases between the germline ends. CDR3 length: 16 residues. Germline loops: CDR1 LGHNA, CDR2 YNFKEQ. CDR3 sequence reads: CASSRTTGPTNEKLFF. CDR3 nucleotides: TGTGCCAGCAGCCGCACGACAGGCCCCACTAATGAAAAACTGTTTTTT.

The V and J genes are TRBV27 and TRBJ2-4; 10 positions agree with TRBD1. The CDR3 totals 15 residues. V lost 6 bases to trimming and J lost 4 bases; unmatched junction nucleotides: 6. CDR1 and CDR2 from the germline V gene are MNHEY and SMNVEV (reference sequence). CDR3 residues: CASSSGQGWKNIQYF. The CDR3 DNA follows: TGTGCCAGCAGCTCGGGACAGGGGTGGAAAAACATTCAGTACTTC.

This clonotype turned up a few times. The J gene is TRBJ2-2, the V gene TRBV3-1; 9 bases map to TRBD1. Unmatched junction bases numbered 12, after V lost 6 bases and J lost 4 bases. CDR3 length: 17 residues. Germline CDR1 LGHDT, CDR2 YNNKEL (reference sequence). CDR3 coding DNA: TGTGCCAGCAGTAATATCCACAGGGGGCGGAGCACCGGGGAGCTGTTTTTT. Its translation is CASSNIHRGRSTGELFF.

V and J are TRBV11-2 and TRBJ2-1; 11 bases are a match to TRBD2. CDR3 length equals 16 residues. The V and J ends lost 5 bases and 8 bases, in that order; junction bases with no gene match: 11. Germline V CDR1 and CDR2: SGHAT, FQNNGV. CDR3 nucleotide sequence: TGTGCCAGCAGCCCCTCGACTAGCGGGAATGGCGATGAGCAGTTCTTC. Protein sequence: CASSPSTSGNGDEQFF.

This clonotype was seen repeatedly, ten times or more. The CDR3 loop is CASSSRHLKETQYF. CDR3 nucleotide sequence: TGTGCCAGCAGCAGCAGACACCTCAAAGAGACCCAGTACTTC. The chain recombines TRBV7-8 with TRBJ2-5; D uncertain. The CDR3 totals 14 residues. Trimming stripped 5 bases from V and 3 bases from J, with 13 bases between. Germline V CDR1 and CDR2: SGHVS, FQNEAQ.

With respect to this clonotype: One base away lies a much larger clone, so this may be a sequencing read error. Here the CDR3 DNA reads TGTGCCAGCAGCTTCGAAGGGGTCAGGGACACAGATACGCAGCATTTT. Translating it yields CASSFEGVRDTDTQHF. This chain connects TRBV5-5 to TRBJ2-3, with D possibly TRBD1 on 6 matching bases. The better agreement between TRBJ1-5 and the DNA end casts doubt on the J call. The V gene's germline CDR1 is SGHKS and CDR2 YYEKEE (reference sequence). The CDR3 runs to 16 residues.

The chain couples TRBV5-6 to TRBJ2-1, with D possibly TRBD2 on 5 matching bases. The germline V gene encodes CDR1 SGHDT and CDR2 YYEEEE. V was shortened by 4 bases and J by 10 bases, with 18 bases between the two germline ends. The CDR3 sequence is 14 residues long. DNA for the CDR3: TGTGCCAGCAGCCCCGGGATGCTCAGTTGGGAGCAGTTCTTC. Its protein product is CASSPGMLSWEQFF.

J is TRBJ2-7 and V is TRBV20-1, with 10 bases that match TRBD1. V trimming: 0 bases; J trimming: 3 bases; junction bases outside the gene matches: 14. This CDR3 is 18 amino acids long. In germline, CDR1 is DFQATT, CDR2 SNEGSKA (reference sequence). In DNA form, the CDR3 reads TGCAGTGCTAGAGATAAGGGACAGGGGCCTCTCCCCCTCTACGAGCAGTACTTC. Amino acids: CSARDKGQGPLPLYEQYF.

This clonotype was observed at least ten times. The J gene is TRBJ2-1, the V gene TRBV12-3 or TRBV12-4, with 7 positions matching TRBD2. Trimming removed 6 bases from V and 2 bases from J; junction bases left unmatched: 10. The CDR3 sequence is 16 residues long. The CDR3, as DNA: TGTGCCAGCAGGCCGACTAGCAGCTCGACCTACAATGAGCAGTTCTTC. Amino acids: CASRPTSSSTYNEQFF.